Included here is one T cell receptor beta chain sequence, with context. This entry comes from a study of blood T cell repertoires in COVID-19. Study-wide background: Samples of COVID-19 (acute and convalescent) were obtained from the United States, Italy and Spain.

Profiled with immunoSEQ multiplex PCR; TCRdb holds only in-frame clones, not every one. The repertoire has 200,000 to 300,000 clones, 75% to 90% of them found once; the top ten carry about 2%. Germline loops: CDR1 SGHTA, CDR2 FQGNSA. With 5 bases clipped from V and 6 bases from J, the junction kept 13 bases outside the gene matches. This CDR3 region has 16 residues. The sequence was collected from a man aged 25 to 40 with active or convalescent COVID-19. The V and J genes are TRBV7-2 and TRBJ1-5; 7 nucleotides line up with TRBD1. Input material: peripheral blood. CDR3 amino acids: CASSTDRRNYGQPQHF. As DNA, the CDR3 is TGTGCCAGCAGCACGGACAGGAGAAACTATGGTCAGCCCCAGCATTTT. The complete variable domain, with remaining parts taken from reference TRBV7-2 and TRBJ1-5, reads GAGVSQSPSNKVTEKGKDVELRCDPISGHTALYWYRQSLGQGLEFLIYFQGNSAPDKSGLPSDRFSAERTGGSVSTLTIQRTQQEDSAVYLCASSTDRRNYGQPQHFGDGTRLSIL.